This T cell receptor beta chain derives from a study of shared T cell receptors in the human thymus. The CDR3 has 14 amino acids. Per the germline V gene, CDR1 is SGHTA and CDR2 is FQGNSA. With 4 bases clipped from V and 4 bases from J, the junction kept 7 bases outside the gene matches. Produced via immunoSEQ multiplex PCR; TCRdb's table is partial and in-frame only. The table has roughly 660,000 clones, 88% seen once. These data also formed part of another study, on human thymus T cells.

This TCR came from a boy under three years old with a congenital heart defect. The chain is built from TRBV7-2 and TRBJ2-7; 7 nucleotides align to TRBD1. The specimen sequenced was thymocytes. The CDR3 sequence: CASSSDRDFYEQYF. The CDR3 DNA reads TGTGCCAGCAGCTCCGACAGGGATTTTTACGAGCAGTACTTC.